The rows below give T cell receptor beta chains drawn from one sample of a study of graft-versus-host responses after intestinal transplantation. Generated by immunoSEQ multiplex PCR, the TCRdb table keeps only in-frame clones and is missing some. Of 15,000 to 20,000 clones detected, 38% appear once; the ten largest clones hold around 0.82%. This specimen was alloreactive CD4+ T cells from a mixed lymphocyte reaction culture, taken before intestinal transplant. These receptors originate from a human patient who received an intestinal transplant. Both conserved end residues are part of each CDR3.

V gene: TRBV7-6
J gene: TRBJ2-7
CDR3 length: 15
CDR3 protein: CASSLGWDRGYEQYF

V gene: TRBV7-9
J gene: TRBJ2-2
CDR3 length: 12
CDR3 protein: CASSKHTGELFF

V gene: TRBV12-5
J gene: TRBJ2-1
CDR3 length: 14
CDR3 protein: CASGLPPTYNEQFF

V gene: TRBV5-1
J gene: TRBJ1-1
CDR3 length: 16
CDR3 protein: CASREQFSRVLTEAFF

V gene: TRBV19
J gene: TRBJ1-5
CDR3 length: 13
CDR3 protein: CASTLTGYQPQHF

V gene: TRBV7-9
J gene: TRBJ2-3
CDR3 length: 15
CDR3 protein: CASSPRLAGGDTQYF

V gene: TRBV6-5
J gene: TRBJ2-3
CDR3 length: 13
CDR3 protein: CASSYGGADTQYF

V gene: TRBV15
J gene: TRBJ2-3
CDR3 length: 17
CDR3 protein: CATSRDPPGAPTDTQYF

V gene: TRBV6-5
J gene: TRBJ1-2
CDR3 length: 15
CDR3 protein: CASRTPRTGNYGYTF

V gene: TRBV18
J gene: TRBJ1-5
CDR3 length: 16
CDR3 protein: CASSQVGPVRNQPQHF

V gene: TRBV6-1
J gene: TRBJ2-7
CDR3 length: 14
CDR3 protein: CASRSGTGAYEQYF

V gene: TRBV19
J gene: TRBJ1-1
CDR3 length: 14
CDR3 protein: CASREQGMGAEAFF

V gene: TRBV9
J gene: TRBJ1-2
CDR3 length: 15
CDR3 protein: CASSVAPQGEFGYTF

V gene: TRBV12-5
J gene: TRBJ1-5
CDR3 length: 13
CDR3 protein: CASGLFTGGTQHF

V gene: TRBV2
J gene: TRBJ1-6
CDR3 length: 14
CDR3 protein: CASRTQGSNSPLHF

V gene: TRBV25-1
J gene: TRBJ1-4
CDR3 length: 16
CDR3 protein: CASSESGQYSNEKLFF

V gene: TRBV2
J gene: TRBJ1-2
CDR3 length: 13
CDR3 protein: CASSLDRAYGYTF

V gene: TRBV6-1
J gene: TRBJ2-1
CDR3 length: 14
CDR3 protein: CASSVTPAYNEQFF

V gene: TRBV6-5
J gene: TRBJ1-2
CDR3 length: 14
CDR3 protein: CASSYSGHGSGYTF

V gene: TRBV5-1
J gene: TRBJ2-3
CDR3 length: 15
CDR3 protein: CASSFTSGGTDTQYF

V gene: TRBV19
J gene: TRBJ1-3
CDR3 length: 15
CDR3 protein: CASSSDRYSGNTIYF

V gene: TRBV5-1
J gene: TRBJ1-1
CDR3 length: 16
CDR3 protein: CASSLAIGQTNTEAFF

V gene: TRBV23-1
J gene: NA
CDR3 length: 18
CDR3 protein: CASSQPNLDSPHYYEQYF

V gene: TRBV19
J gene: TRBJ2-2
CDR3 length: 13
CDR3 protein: CATQKTATGELFF

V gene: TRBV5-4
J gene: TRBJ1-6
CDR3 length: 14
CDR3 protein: CASSSPGRNSPLHF

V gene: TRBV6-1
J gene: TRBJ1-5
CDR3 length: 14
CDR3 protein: CASSEHPTGAAQHF

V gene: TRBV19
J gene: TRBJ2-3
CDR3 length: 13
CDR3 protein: CASSVRNTDTQYF

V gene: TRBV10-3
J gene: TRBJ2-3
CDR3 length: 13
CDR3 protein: CAIHEGSTDTQYF

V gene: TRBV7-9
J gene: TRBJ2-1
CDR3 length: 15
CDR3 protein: CASSLSPGSYNEQFF

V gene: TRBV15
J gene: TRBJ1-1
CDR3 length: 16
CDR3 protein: CATSSQLLLQNTEAFF

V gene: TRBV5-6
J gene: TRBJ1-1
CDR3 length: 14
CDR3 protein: CASSLGMDPTGLSF

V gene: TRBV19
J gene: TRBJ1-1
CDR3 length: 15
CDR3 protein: CASSIISRRNTEAFF

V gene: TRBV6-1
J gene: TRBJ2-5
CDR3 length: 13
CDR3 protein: CASRDRGRETQYF

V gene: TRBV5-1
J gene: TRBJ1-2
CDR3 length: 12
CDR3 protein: CASSLTGEGYTF

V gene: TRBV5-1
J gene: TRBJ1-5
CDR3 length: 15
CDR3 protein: CASSLQGGSNQPQHF

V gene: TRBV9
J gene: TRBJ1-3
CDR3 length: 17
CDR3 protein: CASSVEAGRNPGNTIYF

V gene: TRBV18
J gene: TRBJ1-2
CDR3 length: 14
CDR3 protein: CASSPRAGAAGYTF

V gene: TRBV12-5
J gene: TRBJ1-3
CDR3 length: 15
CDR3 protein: CASGSGLTSGNTIYF

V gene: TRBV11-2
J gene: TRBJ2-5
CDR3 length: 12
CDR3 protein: CATIRDQETQYF

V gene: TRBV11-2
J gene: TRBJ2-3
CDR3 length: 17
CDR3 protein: CASSTRKSGRAADTQYF

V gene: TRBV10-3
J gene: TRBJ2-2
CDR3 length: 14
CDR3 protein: CAITSQVRTGELFF

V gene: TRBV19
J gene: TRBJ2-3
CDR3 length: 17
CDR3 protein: CASSIDGRGRVTDTQYF

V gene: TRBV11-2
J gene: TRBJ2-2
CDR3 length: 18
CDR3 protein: CASSLEGPGARNTGELFF

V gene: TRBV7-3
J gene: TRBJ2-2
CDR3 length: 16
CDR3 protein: CASSFRTGPYTGELFF

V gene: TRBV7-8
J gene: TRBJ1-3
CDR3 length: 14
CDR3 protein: CASRTGVHGNTIYF